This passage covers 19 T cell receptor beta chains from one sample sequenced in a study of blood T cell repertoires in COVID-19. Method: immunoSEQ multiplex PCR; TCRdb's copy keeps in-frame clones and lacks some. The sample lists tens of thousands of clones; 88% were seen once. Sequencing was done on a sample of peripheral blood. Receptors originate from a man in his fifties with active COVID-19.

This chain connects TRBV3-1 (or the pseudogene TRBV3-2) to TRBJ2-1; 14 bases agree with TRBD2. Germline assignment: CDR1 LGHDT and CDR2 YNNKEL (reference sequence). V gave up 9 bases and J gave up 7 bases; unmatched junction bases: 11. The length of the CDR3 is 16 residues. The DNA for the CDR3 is TGTGCCAGTCAGGTCCTCGGGACTAGCGGGAGAAATGAGCAGTTCTTC. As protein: CASQVLGTSGRNEQFF.

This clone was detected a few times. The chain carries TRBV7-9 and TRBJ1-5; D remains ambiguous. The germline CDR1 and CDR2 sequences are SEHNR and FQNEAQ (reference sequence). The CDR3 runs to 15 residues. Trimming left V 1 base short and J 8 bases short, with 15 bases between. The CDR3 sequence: CASSLGGGPSKPQHF. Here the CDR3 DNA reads TGTGCCAGCAGCTTAGGAGGAGGTCCATCAAAGCCCCAGCATTTT.

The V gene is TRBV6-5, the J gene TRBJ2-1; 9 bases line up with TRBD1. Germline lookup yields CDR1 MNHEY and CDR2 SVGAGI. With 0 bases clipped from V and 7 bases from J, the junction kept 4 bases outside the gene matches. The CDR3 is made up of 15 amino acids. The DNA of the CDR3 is TGTGCCAGCAGTTACTCTAACAGGGGGCGAAATGAGCAGTTCTTC. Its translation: CASSYSNRGRNEQFF.

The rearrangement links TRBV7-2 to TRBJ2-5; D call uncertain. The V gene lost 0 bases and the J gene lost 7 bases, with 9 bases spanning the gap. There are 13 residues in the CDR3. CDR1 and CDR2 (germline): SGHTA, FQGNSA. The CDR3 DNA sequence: TGTGCCAGCAGCTTAGCGGGCTCAGGGACCCAGTACTTC. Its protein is CASSLAGSGTQYF.

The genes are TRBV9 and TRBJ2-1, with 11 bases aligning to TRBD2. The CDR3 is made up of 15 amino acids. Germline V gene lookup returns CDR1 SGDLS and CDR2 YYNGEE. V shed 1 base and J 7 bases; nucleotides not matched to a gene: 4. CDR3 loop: CASSVTSGSGNEQFF. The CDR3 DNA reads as TGTGCCAGCAGCGTAACTAGCGGGAGTGGTAATGAGCAGTTCTTC.

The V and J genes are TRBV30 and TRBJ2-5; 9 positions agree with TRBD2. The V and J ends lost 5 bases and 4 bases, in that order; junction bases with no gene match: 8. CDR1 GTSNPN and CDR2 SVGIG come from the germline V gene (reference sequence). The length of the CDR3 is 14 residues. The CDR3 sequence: CAWGREGRLETQYF. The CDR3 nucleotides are TGTGCCTGGGGGCGGGAGGGCCGGTTAGAGACCCAGTACTTC.

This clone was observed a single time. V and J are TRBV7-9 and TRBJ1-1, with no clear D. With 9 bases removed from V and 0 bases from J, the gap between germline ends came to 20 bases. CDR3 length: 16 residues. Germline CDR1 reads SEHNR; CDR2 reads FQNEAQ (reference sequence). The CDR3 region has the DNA TGTGCCAGTCGAAGGGCGGACTATTTGATGAACACTGAAGCTTTCTTT. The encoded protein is CASRRADYLMNTEAFF.

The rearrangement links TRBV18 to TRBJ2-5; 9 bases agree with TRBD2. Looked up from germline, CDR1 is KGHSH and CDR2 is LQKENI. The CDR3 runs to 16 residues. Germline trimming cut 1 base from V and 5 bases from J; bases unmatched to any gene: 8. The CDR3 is CASSPRSSGSQETQYF. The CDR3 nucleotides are TGTGCCAGCTCACCACGGAGTAGCGGGAGTCAGGAGACCCAGTACTTC.

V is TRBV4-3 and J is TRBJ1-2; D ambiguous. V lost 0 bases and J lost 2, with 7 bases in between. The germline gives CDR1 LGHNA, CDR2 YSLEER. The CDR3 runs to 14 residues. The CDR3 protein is CASSQELQNYGYTF. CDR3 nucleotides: TGCGCCAGCAGCCAAGAGCTCCAGAACTATGGCTACACCTTC.

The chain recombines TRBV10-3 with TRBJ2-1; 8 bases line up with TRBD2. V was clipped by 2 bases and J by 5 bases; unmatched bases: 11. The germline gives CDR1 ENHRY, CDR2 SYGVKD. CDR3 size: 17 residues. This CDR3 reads CAISENSGLAGNNEQFF. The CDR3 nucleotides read TGTGCCATCAGTGAGAACTCTGGGTTAGCGGGAAACAATGAGCAGTTCTTC.

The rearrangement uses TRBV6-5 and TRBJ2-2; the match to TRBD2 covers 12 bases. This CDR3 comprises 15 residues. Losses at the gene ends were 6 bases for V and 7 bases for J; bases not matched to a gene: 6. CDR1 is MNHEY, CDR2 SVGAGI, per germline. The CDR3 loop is CASRRTSGEYGELFF. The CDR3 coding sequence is TGTGCCAGCAGACGGACTAGCGGGGAGTACGGGGAGCTGTTTTTT.

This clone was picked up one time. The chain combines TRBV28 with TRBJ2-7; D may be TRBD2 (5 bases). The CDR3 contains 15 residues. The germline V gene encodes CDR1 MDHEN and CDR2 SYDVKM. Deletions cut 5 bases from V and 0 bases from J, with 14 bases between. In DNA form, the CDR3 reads TGTGCCAGCAGTGTCCGGGGTCCTAGCTCCTACGAGCAGTACTTC. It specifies CASSVRGPSSYEQYF. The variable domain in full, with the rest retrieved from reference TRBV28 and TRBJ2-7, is DVKVTQSSRYLVKRTGEKVFLECVQDMDHENMFWYRQDPGLGLRLIYFSYDVKMKEKGDIPEGYSVSREKKERFSLILESASTNQTSMYLCASSVRGPSSYEQYFGPGTRLTVT.

The CDR3 loop is CASSLFTGAQYF. CDR3 coding DNA: TGTGCCAGCAGCTTATTTACAGGGGCCCAGTACTTC. J is TRBJ2-5 and V is TRBV7-9; 7 bases align to TRBD1. Germline CDR1 and CDR2: SEHNR and FQNEAQ (reference sequence). J gave up 9 bases and V 2 bases, and 3 bases lay outside the gene matches. The CDR3 covers 12 residues.

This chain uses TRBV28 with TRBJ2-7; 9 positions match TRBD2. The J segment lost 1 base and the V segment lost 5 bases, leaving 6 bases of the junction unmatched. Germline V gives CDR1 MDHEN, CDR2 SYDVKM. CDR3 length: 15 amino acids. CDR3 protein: CASSQGLAHSYEQYF. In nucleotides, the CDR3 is TGTGCCAGCAGTCAAGGACTAGCGCATTCCTACGAGCAGTACTTC. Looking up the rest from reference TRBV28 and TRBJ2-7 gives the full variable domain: DVKVTQSSRYLVKRTGEKVFLECVQDMDHENMFWYRQDPGLGLRLIYFSYDVKMKEKGDIPEGYSVSREKKERFSLILESASTNQTSMYLCASSQGLAHSYEQYFGPGTRLTVT.

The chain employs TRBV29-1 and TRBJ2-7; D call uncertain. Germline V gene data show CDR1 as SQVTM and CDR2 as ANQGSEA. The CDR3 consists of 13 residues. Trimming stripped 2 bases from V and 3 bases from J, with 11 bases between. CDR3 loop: CSVENTTNYEQYF. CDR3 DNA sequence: TGCAGCGTTGAAAACACAACAAACTACGAGCAGTACTTC.

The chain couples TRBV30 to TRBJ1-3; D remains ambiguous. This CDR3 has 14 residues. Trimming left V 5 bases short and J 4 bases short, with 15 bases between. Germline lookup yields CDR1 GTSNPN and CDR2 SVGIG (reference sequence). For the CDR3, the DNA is TGTGCCTGGGAGGCCTTCGGGTCGGGAAACACCATATATTTT. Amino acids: CAWEAFGSGNTIYF.

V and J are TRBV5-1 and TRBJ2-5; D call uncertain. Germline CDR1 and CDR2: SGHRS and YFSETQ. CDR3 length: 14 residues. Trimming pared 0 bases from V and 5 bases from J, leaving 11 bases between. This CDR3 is CASSLESLSETQYF. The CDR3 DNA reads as TGCGCCAGCAGCTTGGAAAGCCTCTCGGAGACCCAGTACTTC.

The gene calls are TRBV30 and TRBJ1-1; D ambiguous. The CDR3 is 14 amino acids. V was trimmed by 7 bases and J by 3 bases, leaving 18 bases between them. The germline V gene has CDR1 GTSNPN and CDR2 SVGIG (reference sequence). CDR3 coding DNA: TGTGCCTCCCAGGCCGGGATGGCCGACACTGAAGCTTTCTTT. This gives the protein CASQAGMADTEAFF.

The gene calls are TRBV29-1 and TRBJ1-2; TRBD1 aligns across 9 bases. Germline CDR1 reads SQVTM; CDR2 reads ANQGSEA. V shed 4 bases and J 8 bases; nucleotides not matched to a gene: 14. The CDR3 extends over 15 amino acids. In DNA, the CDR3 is TGCAGCGTTGCCCCACACTTACGGACAGGGGAAGGCTACACCTTC. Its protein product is CSVAPHLRTGEGYTF.